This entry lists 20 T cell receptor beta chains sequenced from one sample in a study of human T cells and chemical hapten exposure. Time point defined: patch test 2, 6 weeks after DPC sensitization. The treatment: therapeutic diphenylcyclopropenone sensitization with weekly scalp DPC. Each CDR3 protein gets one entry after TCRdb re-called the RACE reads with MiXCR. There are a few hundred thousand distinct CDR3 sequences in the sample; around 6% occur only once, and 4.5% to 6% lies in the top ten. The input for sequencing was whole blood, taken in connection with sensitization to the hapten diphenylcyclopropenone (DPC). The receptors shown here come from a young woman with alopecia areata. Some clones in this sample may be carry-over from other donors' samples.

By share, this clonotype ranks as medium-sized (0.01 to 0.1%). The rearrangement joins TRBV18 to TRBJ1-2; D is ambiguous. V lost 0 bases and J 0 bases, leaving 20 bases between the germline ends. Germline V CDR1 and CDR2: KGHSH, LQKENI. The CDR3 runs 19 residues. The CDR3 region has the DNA TGTGCCAGCTCACCACCAATAGAAGACCGGGAGATATCTAACTATGGCTACACCTTC. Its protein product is CASSPPIEDREISNYGYTF.

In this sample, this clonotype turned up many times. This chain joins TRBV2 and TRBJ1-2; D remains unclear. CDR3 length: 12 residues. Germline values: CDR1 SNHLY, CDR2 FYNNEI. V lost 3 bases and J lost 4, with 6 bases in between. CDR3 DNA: TGTGCCAGCAGTGACTCAACCTATGGCTACACCTTC. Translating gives CASSDSTYGYTF.

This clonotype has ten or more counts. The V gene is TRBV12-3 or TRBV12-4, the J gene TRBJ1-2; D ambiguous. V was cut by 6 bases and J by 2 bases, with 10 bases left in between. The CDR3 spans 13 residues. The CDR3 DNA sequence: TGTGCCAGCAGCTCCAGTGGGAACTATGGCTACACCTTC. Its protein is CASSSSGNYGYTF.

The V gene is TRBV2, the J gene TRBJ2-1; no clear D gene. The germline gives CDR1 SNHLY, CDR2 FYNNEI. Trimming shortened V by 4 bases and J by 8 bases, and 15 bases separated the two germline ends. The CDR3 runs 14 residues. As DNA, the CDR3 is TGTGCCAGCAGTGTCGACCGAACTGCCGATGAGCAGTTCTTC. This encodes CASSVDRTADEQFF.

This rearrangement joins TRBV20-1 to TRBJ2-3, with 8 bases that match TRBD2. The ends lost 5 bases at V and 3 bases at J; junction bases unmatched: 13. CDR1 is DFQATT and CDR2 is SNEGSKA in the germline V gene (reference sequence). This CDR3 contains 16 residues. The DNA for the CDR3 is TGCAGTGCTCCCGAGCCGGGCGGGGGGAATACAGATACGCAGTATTTT. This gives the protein CSAPEPGGGNTDTQYF.

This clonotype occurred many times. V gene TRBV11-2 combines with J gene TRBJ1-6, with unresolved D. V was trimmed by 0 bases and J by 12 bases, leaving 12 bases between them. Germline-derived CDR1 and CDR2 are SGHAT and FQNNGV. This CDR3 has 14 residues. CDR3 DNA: TGTGCCAGCAGCTTAGATATGAGTCTCCGACCCCTCCACTTT. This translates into CASSLDMSLRPLHF.

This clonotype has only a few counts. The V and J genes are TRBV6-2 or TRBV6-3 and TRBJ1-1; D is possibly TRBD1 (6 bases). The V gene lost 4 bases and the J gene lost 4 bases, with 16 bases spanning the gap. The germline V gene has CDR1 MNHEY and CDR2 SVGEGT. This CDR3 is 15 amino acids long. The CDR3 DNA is TGTGCCAGCAGTTCCCGGCCAGGGGTTGGCACTGAAGCTTTCTTT. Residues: CASSSRPGVGTEAFF.

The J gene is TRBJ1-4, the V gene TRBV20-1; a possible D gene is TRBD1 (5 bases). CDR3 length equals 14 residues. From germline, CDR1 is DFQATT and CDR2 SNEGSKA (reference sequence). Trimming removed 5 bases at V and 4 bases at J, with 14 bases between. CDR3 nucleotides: TGCAGTGCTTCAAGGGACGGGGGTAATGAAAAACTGTTTTTT. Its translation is CSASRDGGNEKLFF.

The CDR3 DNA sequence: TGTGCCAGCAGTTACGGGAGCCACTATAATTCACCCCTCCACTTT. This gives the protein CASSYGSHYNSPLHF. This sequence joins TRBV6-5 and TRBJ1-6; D uncertain. The CDR3 loop spans 15 amino acids. The germline V gene encodes CDR1 MNHEY and CDR2 SVGAGI. V was trimmed by 2 bases and J by 3 bases, leaving 8 bases between them.

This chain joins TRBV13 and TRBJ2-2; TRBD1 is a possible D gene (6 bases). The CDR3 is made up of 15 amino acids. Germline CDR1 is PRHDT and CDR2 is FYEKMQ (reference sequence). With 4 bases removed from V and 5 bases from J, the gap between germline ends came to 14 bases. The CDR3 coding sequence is TGTGCCAGCAGCTCCCCAGGGGTGAGGACCGGGGAGCTGTTTTTT. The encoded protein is CASSSPGVRTGELFF.

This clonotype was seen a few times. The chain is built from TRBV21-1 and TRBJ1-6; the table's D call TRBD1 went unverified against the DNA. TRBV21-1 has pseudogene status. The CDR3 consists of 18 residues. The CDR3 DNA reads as TGTGCCAGCAGGACGGGACAAAAAACTAGCTCCTATAATTCACCCCTCCACTTT. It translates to CASRTGQKTSSYNSPLHF.

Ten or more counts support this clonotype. The CDR3 region has the DNA TGTGCCAGCACTCAAACGAACTATGGCTACACCTTC. Translated, it gives CASTQTNYGYTF. This chain joins TRBV28 and TRBJ1-2; D is ambiguous. Germline V gene lookup returns CDR1 MDHEN and CDR2 SYDVKM. V gave up 7 bases and J gave up 2 bases, with 8 bases separating them. CDR3 size: 12 residues.

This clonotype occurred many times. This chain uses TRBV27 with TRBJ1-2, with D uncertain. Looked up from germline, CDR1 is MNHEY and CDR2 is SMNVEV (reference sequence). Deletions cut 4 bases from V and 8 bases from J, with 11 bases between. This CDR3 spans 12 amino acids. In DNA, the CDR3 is TGTGCCAGCAGTTCCCGAGTCGGAGGCTACACCTTC. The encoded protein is CASSSRVGGYTF.

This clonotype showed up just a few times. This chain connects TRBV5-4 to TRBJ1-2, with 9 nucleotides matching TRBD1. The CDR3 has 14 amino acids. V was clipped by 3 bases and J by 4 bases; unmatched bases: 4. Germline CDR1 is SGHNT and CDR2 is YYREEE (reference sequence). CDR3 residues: CASSSGQGIYGYTF. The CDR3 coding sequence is TGTGCCAGCAGCTCGGGACAGGGTATCTATGGCTACACCTTC.

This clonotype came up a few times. The CDR3 is CATEGSRTDTQYF. CDR3 in DNA: TGTGCCACCGAGGGGAGCCGCACAGATACGCAGTATTTT. This rearrangement joins TRBV24-1 to TRBJ2-3; either TRBD1 or TRBD2 may supply D (5 bases each). Germline CDR1 and CDR2: KGHDR and SFDVKD. There are 13 residues in the CDR3. Trimming took 9 bases from V and 1 from J, leaving 10 bases between them.

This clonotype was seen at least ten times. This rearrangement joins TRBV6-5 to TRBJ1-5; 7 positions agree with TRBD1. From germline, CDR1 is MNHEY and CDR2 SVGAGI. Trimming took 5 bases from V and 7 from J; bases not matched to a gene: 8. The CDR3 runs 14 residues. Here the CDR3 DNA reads TGTGCCAGCAGTACAGGGGATTTCAGCCAGCCCCAGCATTTT. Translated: CASSTGDFSQPQHF.

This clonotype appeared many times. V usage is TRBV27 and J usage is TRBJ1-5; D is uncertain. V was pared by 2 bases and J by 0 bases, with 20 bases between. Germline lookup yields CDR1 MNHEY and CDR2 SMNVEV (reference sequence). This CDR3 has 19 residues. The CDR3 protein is CASSLQDIRSLYSNQPQHF. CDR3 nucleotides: TGTGCCAGCAGTTTACAAGACATTAGAAGCCTTTATAGCAATCAGCCCCAGCATTTT.

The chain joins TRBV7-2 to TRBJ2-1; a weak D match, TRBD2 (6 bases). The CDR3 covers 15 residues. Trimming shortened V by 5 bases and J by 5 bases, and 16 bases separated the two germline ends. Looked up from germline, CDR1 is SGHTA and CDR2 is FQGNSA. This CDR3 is CASSPDARRDNEQFF. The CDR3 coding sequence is TGTGCCAGCAGCCCTGACGCGCGGAGGGACAATGAGCAGTTCTTC.

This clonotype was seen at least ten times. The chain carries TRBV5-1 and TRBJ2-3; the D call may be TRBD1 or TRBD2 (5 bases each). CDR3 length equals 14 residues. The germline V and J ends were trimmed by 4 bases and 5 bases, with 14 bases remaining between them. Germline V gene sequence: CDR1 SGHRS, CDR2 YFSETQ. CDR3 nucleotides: TGCGCCAGCAGCGTCGGGACGCCCCGAGATACGCAGTATTTT. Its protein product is CASSVGTPRDTQYF.

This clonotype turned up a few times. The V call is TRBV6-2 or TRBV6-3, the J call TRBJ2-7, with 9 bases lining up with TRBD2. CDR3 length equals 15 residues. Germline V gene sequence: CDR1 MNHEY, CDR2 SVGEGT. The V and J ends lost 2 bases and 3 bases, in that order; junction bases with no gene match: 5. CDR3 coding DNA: TGTGCCAGCAGTTACGGCGGGGGGGCTGTCTACGAGCAGTACTTC. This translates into CASSYGGGAVYEQYF.